The entry below describes one T cell receptor (beta chain). Its binding antigen is unknown. No much larger clone exists at a distance of one base, and base qualities are not known. CDR3 length: 14 amino acids, cysteine to phenylalanine. Of the read, only the CDR3 DNA is kept; its 42 bases are in frame from base 1. From a lookup of the germline V gene, CDR1 and CDR2 are LGHNA and YSLEER. V is clipped by 1 base and J by 8 bases, and the sequence between their germline boundaries is 12 bases long. Library preparation was by the immunoSEQ multiplex PCR assay. For most patients, high-throughput TCR-beta CDR3 sequencing of genomic DNA was performed by Adaptive Biotechnologies. In the original analysis: TCR sequencing data for roughly 18 patients were retrieved from Adaptive's ImmunoSEQ software; three other patients were processed with MiXCR and VDJtools. Because the origin of CDR3 nucleotide sequences shared between donor and recipient could not be assigned, those sequences were removed. Alloreactive clones required at least 2-fold expansion over unstimulated cells and minimum CFSE-low frequency of 0.002% (template counts) or 0.001% (read counts). Clones were considered mappable if detected in sequenced pre-transplant spleen, lymph node, or MLR CFSE-low populations of the donor or recipient. Cumulative frequency of alloreactive clones was calculated as a percentage of all sequences weighted by copy number. This is the immuneACCESS table as TCRdb keeps it, with only in-frame sequences that have V and J called. A part of the clones is gone; compared with another copy, unresolved V genes explain less than half, and the rest is unexplained. D and trimming come from the DNA, and the V and J calls and clone size come from that table. Across this sample there are approximately 19,000 clones, with over 65% seen only once. Jointly, the top ten make up 8% of the sample.

Dithiothreitol, EDTA incubations and collagenase D digestion were used to isolate intraepithelial and lamina propria lymphocytes from graft specimens. Bulk TCR-beta sequencing was performed on serial intestinal graft biopsy specimens collected as late as 600 days after transplant. This sample is drawn from a study of graft-versus-host responses after intestinal transplantation (dated by TCRdb to 2020 to 2023). Study-level background: Recipients received multivisceral, liver-intestinal, or isolated intestinal transplants. Every recipient was given anti-thymocyte globulin induction, then maintenance tacrolimus and steroids for 2 to 3 years. Graft-versus-host and host-versus-graft alloreactive T cell clones were tracked in the graft, circulation and bone marrow after intestinal transplantation using bulk TCR-beta CDR3 sequencing. To identify alloreactive clones, pre-transplant mixed lymphocyte reaction products were sequenced and compared with unstimulated pre-transplant donor and recipient T cells. A cohort of 20 to 25 intestinal transplant recipients, including one retransplant, was enrolled, and 3 patients lacking pretransplant specimens were excluded. A peak of at least 4% donor T cells among recipient peripheral blood mononuclear cells was the definition used for donor T cell macrochimerism. Samples from three later patients were sequenced in-house on an Illumina MiSeq with MiXCR processing rather than by the commercial service.

What the research found in general, with its limitations: The conclusions were limited by the relatively low number and heterogeneity of the intestinal transplant patients. Peak levels of circulating GvH clones were associated with declines in HvG clones early after transplant. In the allografts of patients with donor T cell macrochimerism, GvH to HvG T cell clonal ratios were high. GvH clones were found in recipient bone marrow, and some of the GvH clones appeared earlier in ileal mucosa or blood, which is consistent with an intestinal mucosal origin.

This TCR derives from a human patient who received an intestinal transplant, so some T cells may come from the graft donor. The sequencing here drew on ileum tissue, taken around 20 days after intestinal transplant. The receptor chain draws on TRBV4-3 and TRBJ2-1, and possibly TRBD2, on 6 matching bases. The base sequence is TGCGCCAGCAGCCAAGCTGGGGGGAGCGATGAGCAGTTCTTC. This sequence encodes CASSQAGGSDEQFF.